The text below deals with one TCR beta chain. Its antigen target is currently unknown. The junction departs from germline at one end; a sequencing error may be responsible. These data are taken from a study of cytomegalovirus exposure and HLA in healthy donors (dated by TCRdb to the late 2010s). A note on the overall study: In an earlier analysis of roughly 590 of the donors, less than 350 Gb of sequence data and 90 million to 120 million unique TCR beta sequences from about 179 million T cells were reported. A later analysis re-analyzed previously published TCR beta repertoires from about 600 donors and added high-resolution HLA genotyping to study TCR occurrence patterns. An early release covering approximately 600 HLA-typed donors comprised about 300 gigabases of sequencing data and around 85 million unique TCR sequences. The later analysis used no new phenotypic data to find candidate immune exposures, relying instead on TCR beta sequences and their occurrence across donors. Because of strong linkage in the cohort, roughly five DR-DQ haplotypes were treated as single units for association and clustering. In a later genetic analysis, genome-wide SNP genotypes for about 55% of the roughly 700 donors were used, and that subset was treated as a discovery cohort. In addition to the first cohort of about 650 subjects, a separate validation cohort of 120 different subjects was used. The study profiled the T cell repertoires of hundreds of subjects by immunosequencing and related them to cytomegalovirus serostatus. To decide whether each TCR beta V gene segment behaved as functional or pseudogenic, an earlier analysis of 587 of the donors relied on high-throughput TCR beta sequencing. Donor age, sex, ethnicity and CMV serostatus were compiled alongside the repertoire data. The study aimed to test whether signatures of past pathogen exposure could be identified by cataloging public T cell receptors. All discovery cohort repertoires had been generated using a single sequencing platform. Of the roughly 400 genotyped donors, approximately 83% fell in the genetic ancestry cluster associated with self-reported Caucasian donors. To predict cytomegalovirus infection status, the study brought together high-throughput TCR immunosequencing, statistical association of individual TCRs with disease status, and machine learning. On average, roughly 250,000 unique TCR beta nucleotide sequences were sequenced per donor among 398 genotyped donors of the cohort, with roughly 18% of those sequences being non-productive. Both class I and class II loci were covered by HLA typing, at four-digit resolution. The number of donors typed differed by locus, with roughly 629-640 for A, B, C, DRB1 and DQB1, over 500 for DQA1, 600 to 610 for DPA1, and some 450 for DPB1.

Findings and caveats that apply to the study as a whole: Specific HLA alleles were associated with 15,000 to 20,000 TCR beta sequences at a false discovery rate of 0.05 in a later analysis. In a later genetic analysis, a missense DCLRE1C variant was associated with V-gene and J-gene trimming of TCR beta chains, and the association was replicated in an independent cohort. It was suggested by the authors that the approach could potentially be generalized to other disease states and immunological phenotypes. The sequencing pipeline was judged likely to have produced a cluster of highly shared sequence variants as a technical artifact. HLA typing was unavailable for some donors at each locus, so association tests used only the typed subset. A later analysis found that HLA-associated TCR beta chains were more clonally expanded and had lower generation probabilities than equally common non-associated chains. According to a later analysis, parvovirus B19, influenza, CMV and Epstein-Barr virus appeared linked to several top co-occurrence clusters. When HLA alleles, especially DR and DQ, strongly co-occurred, TCR associations were difficult to assign to individual alleles. Correlated functional status among segregating V segments might be attributable to linkage disequilibrium, but an unknown experimental factor could not be ruled out. A few of the identified cytomegalovirus-associated TCR beta chains were confirmed in vitro to be specific for cytomegalovirus antigens. In both the original and validation cohorts, the classifier was reported to diagnose cytomegalovirus status with high specificity and sensitivity. This cohort had only TCR beta chains sequenced, and the lack of alpha or paired-chain data limited which features could be detected. In an earlier analysis of roughly 500 of the donors, most TCR beta V segments appeared in productive rearrangements about 90% or about 30% of the time, broadly matching IMGT annotations. The study listed 164 TCR beta chains as associated with cytomegalovirus. Immune exposure information for the cohort was limited to CMV serostatus. Most CMV-associated TCR beta chains appeared to be HLA-restricted in a later analysis, and the HLA associations seemed to be driven largely by CMV exposure. A later genetic analysis reported fewer N-insertions in productive TCRs among donors in an Asian-associated ancestry cluster than the roughly 690-donor mean. A later analysis found that TCR association rates varied across HLA loci, with DRB1 alleles showing the most associated TCRs and HLA-C alleles the fewest. Because counts were too low, more than 15 rarely observed V segments, including chromosome 9 orphons, were excluded from the earlier analysis of 500 to 700 of the donors. A further reported finding was that TCR beta sequences accurately predicted the HLA-A and HLA-B alleles for most subjects in the first cohort. Most TCR sequences were observed very rarely across donors, whereas some public TCRs were present in many individuals. Roughly uniform sequencing depth across donors was assumed in presence/absence analyses, although this assumption may not hold.

Libraries came from the immunoSEQ multiplex PCR assay. The multiplex PCR relied on a mix of 60 forward primers for TCR Vbeta segments and 13 reverse primers for TCR Jbeta segments. The CDR3 region of rearranged TCR beta genes was amplified from genomic DNA by a multiplex PCR assay. The Illumina HiSeq System was used to sequence the amplified TCR beta libraries as 87-base-pair reads. The original methods were these. Across the 500 to 750 repertoires, a later analysis counted tens of millions of unique TCR beta chains, about 10 million of which were shared by at least two donors. To remove PCR and sequencing errors, raw reads were error-corrected and collapsed into unique sequences using a nearest-neighbor algorithm that merged closely related sequences. Alignment of CDR3 sequences to IMGT reference sequences was used to assign V, D and J gene segments. Each retained sequence needed at least a six-nucleotide match to both a V gene segment and a J gene segment. A rearrangement was called productive if the CDR3 had no stop codons and remained in frame with V and J, and every other rearrangement was called non-productive. Following IMGT convention, CDR3 was defined as the stretch from the second conserved V-encoded cysteine to the conserved J-encoded phenylalanine. The earlier analysis of a few hundred of the donors excluded sequences that lacked an unambiguous match to a single V gene segment. In an earlier analysis of approximately 560 of the donors, a V segment was called functional when productive rearrangements were above 56.7%, and segregating when the standard deviation between donors exceeded 5%. To diagnose cytomegalovirus status from the catalog of TCR beta chain sequences, a statistical classification framework was built. In a later analysis, V and J genes were assigned by comparing TCR nucleotide sequences against IMGT/GENE-DB human TR gene sequences. Using the TCRdist pipeline, a later analysis assigned CDR3 sequences along with most-parsimonious VDJ recombination scenarios. In a later analysis, every TCR beta chain was defined by the combination of its CDR3 amino acid sequence and its V-gene family, and reads without a unique V-gene family were dropped. A later analysis removed 500 to 650 highly shared, low-generation-probability nucleotide sequences to deal with suspected cross-contamination and a sequencing artifact. In a later analysis, a clonal expansion index was calculated for each public chain from normalized within-repertoire ranks of inferred template counts. A later analysis computed generation probabilities with a VDJ recombination model fitted to out-of-frame rearrangements, and checked the results against IGoR. A later analysis scored TCR-TCR, TCR-HLA and TCR-CMV co-occurrence with hypergeometric tests, applying a repertoire-size bias correction to TCR pairs. False discovery rates were estimated in a later analysis by permuting HLA or CMV assignments 20 times. A later analysis grouped co-occurring TCRs with DBSCAN, adding TCRdist sequence similarity when clustering within HLA-allele-positive subsets. Co-occurrence clustering excluded repertoires with fewer than 30,000 or more than 120,000 public chains, plus five with anomalous nucleotide sharing. The clones in this table, taken by TCRdb from immuneACCESS, are in-frame only. Not every clone is retained; where verified, under half of the shortfall comes from an unresolved V gene, and the cause of the rest is unknown. The V and J calls and clone size come from that table; D and trimming were worked out from the DNA. The sample table holds more than 45,000 clones. The top ten hold less than 20% of the sample.

In total, roughly 670 healthy bone marrow donors made up the cohort. At the time of sampling, all cohort members were nominally healthy, though unrecorded immune exposures were likely present. The donor tested CMV seronegative, placing the donor among the 350 to 400 seronegative members of the cohort. Every donor gave a peripheral blood sample, and the peripheral blood mononuclear cells from that sample were used for TCR beta sequencing. The Qiagen DNeasy Blood Extraction Kit was used to extract genomic DNA from the blood cell samples. Sequenced input: PBMCs. This clonotype was obtained from a male donor in good health and CMV-seronegative.

This receptor has the CDR3 CASSLNTGSSNSPLHF. Here is the DNA: TGCGCCAGCAGCTTAAATACAGGGTCCTCTAATTCACCCCTCCACTTT. The V gene is TRBV5-1 and the J gene is TRBJ1-6, with TRBD1 as a weak D call on 6 bases. Taken from cysteine to phenylalanine, the CDR3 has 16 residues. Of the read, only the CDR3 DNA is kept; its 48 bases are in frame from base 1. As encoded in the germline V gene, CDR1 is SGHRS while CDR2 is YFSETQ.